This entry is about one T cell receptor (beta chain). The target of this receptor is not known. It has no much larger one-base neighbor in the sample; base qualities were not kept. The sample comes from a study of blood T cells in healthy people across ages (dated by TCRdb to between 2015 and 2016). Study-wide context: In model experiments, template switching captured roughly one uniquely barcoded TCR beta cDNA molecule for every two T cells. Age-related changes in TCR beta repertoire diversity were measured in the study by deep sequencing normalized with unique cDNA molecular identifiers. The donors were divided into four age groups: young (average about 16 years), middle-aged (roughly 42), aged (62) and long-lived (nearly 85). To avoid experimental bias, donors of different ages were distributed randomly across sequencing lanes. Two additional independent replicas of 1 million unique cDNA reads from the same blood draw were analyzed for two donors (one aged 18 to 30 and one aged 80 or older). Overall study outcomes, separate from this receptor: The CMV infection status of donors was not known, potentially confounding age-related changes in expanded clonotypes. There was a strong correlation between observed TCR beta diversity and the percentage of naive T cells measured by flow cytometry. Estimates of total diversity based on one million sequenced T cells were considered lower bounds and underestimates. Observed TCR beta diversity per million T cells fell roughly linearly with age, and a significant reduction was already apparent by age around 40. Bulk unsorted PBMC profiling prevented conclusive comparison of naive and antigen-experienced compartments. Compared with the aged group, the long-lived group had more naive CD4+ T cells, fewer expanded clones and increased TCR diversity, suggesting age selection.

Libraries were constructed by 5' RACE. The run used an Illumina HiSeq 2500. The second PCR ran for roughly 7 to 12 cycles and used a J-beta primer mix along with a sample-barcoded 5' primer. Each TCR beta cDNA molecule received a unique molecular identifier from a template-switch 5' adaptor carrying 12 random nucleotides. At least 3 million CDR3-containing paired-end reads were obtained from each sample. First-strand cDNA synthesis was performed from all RNA using the Mint cDNA synthesis kit, with priming by a TRBC-specific oligonucleotide. Following uracil-DNA glycosylase treatment, all cDNA underwent a first 18-cycle PCR with the universal primers M1SS and BC2_uni_R. The study's processing was this. Normalization of each sample was performed by random selection of 1 million high-quality reads, each carrying a distinct molecular identifier. Reads with shared molecular identifiers were discarded instead of being binned into consensus sequences. MiTCR, set to a Q25 quality threshold and the strictest error-elimination algorithm, was used for CDR3 identification, clonotype clustering and error correction. A nonparametric unseen species model with Euler transformation was used to estimate a lower bound on total TCR beta diversity. TCRdb redid the processing of the public reads, applying fastp at Q25 and MiXCR, and retained in-frame beta chains. Each CDR3 protein gets just one entry, which takes the most common genes and DNA from the rows behind it. The authors' filters were not applied to this entry. This sample holds about 680,000 distinct CDR3 sequences; around 45% were observed only once. Approximately 32% of the sample is held by the ten biggest clonotypes.

Its CDR3 holds 16 amino acids, cysteine through phenylalanine. The kept DNA is CDR3 alone, 48 bases in frame from the first base. From a lookup of the germline V gene, CDR1 and CDR2 are SGHTA and FQGTGA. Ends trimmed: V by 2 bases, J by 2 bases; bases unmatched to a gene: 3. The approximately 39 donors, aged about 6 to 95 years, were systemically healthy Caucasian individuals from Russia. Roughly 10 milliliters of peripheral blood were drawn from each donor into EDTA-treated Vacutainer tubes. Ficoll-Paque density-gradient centrifugation was used to isolate PBMCs, with at least 6 million per sample. Trizol reagent was used to extract total RNA from the PBMCs, yielding at least 5.5 micrograms per sample. Naive CD45RAhigh/CD27high T cell percentages were measured by flow cytometry on a PBMC aliquot from every donor.

Sequenced: blood. This sequence uses TRBV7-3 and TRBJ2-1, and 10 junctional nucleotides match TRBD2. The sequence came from an older woman in good health. CDR3 loop: CASSLASGRPYNEQFF. The sequenced DNA: TGTGCCAGCAGCTTAGCTAGCGGGAGACCCTACAATGAGCAGTTCTTC.